Listed below are T cell receptor beta chains from one sample, sequenced in a study of cytomegalovirus exposure and HLA in healthy donors. The data were produced by immunoSEQ multiplex PCR, yet TCRdb's version contains in-frame clones alone and is incomplete. The table shows 150,000 to 200,000 clones, with 86% occurring only once. Sequenced input: PBMCs. These TCRs come from a woman aged 18-35 years in good health and CMV-seronegative. Each CDR3 is given with its conserved first and last residue. A D gene is named only where the DNA matches it firmly. Clone size is given for some rows only: seen once, a few or many times, or a class if the clone is expanded.

J: TRBJ2-1
V: TRBV9
D: TRBD2
size: .
DNA: TGTGCCAGCAGCGTAGAAAGGACTAGCCTGTTCTTC
CDR3: CASSVERTSLFF

J: TRBJ2-3
V: TRBV5-1
D: TRBD2
size: few
DNA: TGCGCCAGCAGCTTGGAGGCTAGCGGGGGGGTTGGGACAGATACGCAGTATTTT
CDR3: CASSLEASGGVGTDTQYF

J: TRBJ2-3
V: TRBV18
D: .
size: .
DNA: TGTGCCAGCTCCCTAAACCGGCCTCACAGGGACGCCAGCACAGATACGCAGTATTTT
CDR3: CASSLNRPHRDASTDTQYF

J: TRBJ1-2
V: TRBV19
D: TRBD1
size: .
DNA: TGTGCCAGTAGTACCGGGACAGGGGGCGCGGTCTATGGCTACACCTTC
CDR3: CASSTGTGGAVYGYTF

J: TRBJ1-4
V: TRBV15
D: TRBD1
size: .
DNA: TGTGCCACCAGCAGAGATGCAGGGGGCGCAACTAATGAAAAACTGTTTTTT
CDR3: CATSRDAGGATNEKLFF

J: TRBJ2-1
V: TRBV5-4
D: TRBD1
size: .
DNA: TGTGCCAGCAGCCCCCGGGACAGGGGTTTGAATGAGCAGTTCTTC
CDR3: CASSPRDRGLNEQFF

J: TRBJ2-2
V: TRBV27
D: .
size: .
DNA: TGTGCCAGCAGTTTAGCACAGTTAACTGGGGAGCTGTTTTTT
CDR3: CASSLAQLTGELFF

J: TRBJ2-1
V: TRBV6-5
D: TRBD2
size: .
DNA: TGTGCCAACCCCCGGAGCGGGATTAATGAGCAGTTCTTC
CDR3: CANPRSGINEQFF

J: TRBJ2-7
V: TRBV7-2
D: .
size: .
DNA: TGTGCCAGCAGCTTAGGTCTAGCCACCTACGAGCAGTACTTC
CDR3: CASSLGLATYEQYF

J: TRBJ1-5
V: TRBV27
D: .
size: .
DNA: TGTGCCAGCAGTTTATCCCCGGATCAGCCCCAGCATTTT
CDR3: CASSLSPDQPQHF

J: TRBJ2-3
V: TRBV13
D: .
size: .
DNA: TGTGCCAGCAGCCTTACTTGGGTAGCAACGGGCACAGATACGCAGTATTTT
CDR3: CASSLTWVATGTDTQYF